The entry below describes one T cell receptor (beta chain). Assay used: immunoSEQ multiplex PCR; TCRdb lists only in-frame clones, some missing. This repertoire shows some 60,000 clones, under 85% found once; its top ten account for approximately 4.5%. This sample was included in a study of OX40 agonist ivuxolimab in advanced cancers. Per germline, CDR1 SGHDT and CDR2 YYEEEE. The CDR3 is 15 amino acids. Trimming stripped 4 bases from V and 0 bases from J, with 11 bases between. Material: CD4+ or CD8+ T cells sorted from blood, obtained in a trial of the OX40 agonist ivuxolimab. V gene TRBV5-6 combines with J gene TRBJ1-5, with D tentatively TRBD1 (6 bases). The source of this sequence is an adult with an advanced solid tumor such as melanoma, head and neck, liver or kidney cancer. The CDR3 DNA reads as TGTGCCAGCAGCATTACAGGGAATAGCAATCAGCCCCAGCATTTT. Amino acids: CASSITGNSNQPQHF. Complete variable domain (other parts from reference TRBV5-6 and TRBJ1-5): DAGVTQSPTHLIKTRGQQVTLRCSPKSGHDTVSWYQQALGQGPQFIFQYYEEEERQRGNFPDRFSGHQFPNYSSELNVNALLLGDSALYLCASSITGNSNQPQHFGDGTRLSIL.